This T cell receptor (beta chain) was sequenced in a study of graft-versus-host responses after intestinal transplantation. The wider study: Every one of the recipients received anti-thymocyte globulin induction and afterwards took tacrolimus and steroids for roughly three years. Study-level results: GvH clones surfaced in recipient marrow, some emerging earlier in ileum or blood.

TCRdb's table, derived via immunoSEQ multiplex PCR, lists solely in-frame clones and lacks some. The data show approximately 60,000 clones, 90% to 95% seen once. The V end lost 5 bases, the J end lost 5 bases, and 23 bases lay between the germline ends. The germline V gene has CDR1 PRHDT and CDR2 FYEKMQ (reference sequence). This CDR3 spans 17 amino acids. Points on this clone: As yet, its antigen is unknown.

This chain uses TRBV13 with TRBJ2-3; D may be TRBD2 (6 bases). This receptor was taken from a human donor who was the organ donor for an intestinal transplant. Source: unstimulated CD8+ T cells sorted from spleen or lymph node cells, taken before transplant. The CDR3 sequence: CASSRLEFITGGDTQYF. DNA for the CDR3: TGTGCCAGCAGCCGCCTCGAGTTCATCACCGGGGGAGATACGCAGTATTTT. The whole variable domain, filled in from reference TRBV13 and TRBJ2-3, reads AAGVIQSPRHLIKEKRETATLKCYPIPRHDTVYWYQQGPGQDPQFLISFYEKMQSDKGSIPDRFSAQQFSDYHSELNMSSLELGDSALYFCASSRLEFITGGDTQYFGPGTRLTVL.